This is a list of T cell receptor beta chains from one sample in a study of CD8+ T cells in alopecia areata. Sequencing was performed with immunoSEQ multiplex PCR; in TCRdb, only in-frame clones are kept and a portion is missing. Of 200,000 to 250,000 clones in the sample, 50% to 70% are singletons; the top ten hold approximately 1.4%. The input for sequencing was CD4+ T cells sorted from blood, taken at week 4, from a patient treated with tofacitinib. The receptors originated from a human donor with alopecia areata. Each CDR3 is given with its conserved first and last residue. D genes are given only for firm matches. Clone sizes are given selectively: once, few, many, or a class where the clone is expanded.

d_gene | j_gene | abundance | v_gene | CDR3aa | CDR3nt
- | TRBJ1-1 | - | TRBV30 | CAWSVRIGMNTEAFF | TGTGCCTGGAGTGTACGTATTGGCATGAACACTGAAGCTTTCTTT
TRBD1 | TRBJ2-7 | - | TRBV7-8 | CASSLEGQVYYEQYF | TGTGCCAGCAGCTTAGAGGGACAGGTATACTACGAGCAGTACTTC
TRBD2 | TRBJ2-5 | few | TRBV5-1 | CASSAGTSGETQYF | TGCGCCAGCAGCGCTGGGACTAGCGGGGAGACCCAGTACTTC
- | TRBJ2-2 | - | TRBV7-3 | CASSFESHAYTGELFF | TGTGCCAGCAGCTTCGAGTCCCATGCCTACACCGGGGAGCTGTTTTTT
TRBD1 | TRBJ1-6 | - | TRBV2 | CATGTETNSPLHF | TGTGCCACAGGGACAGAGACAAATTCACCCCTCCACTTT
TRBD1 | TRBJ2-7 | few | TRBV15 | CATSIPGTGYHEQYF | TGTGCCACCAGCATCCCCGGGACAGGGTACCACGAGCAGTACTTC
- | TRBJ1-1 | - | TRBV11-1 | CASSLAGGAEAFF | TGTGCCAGCAGCTTAGCTGGAGGCGCTGAAGCTTTCTTT
- | TRBJ2-3 | - | TRBV7-7 | CASSLGTALTDTQYF | TGTGCCAGCAGCTTAGGGACCGCCCTAACAGATACGCAGTATTTT
- | TRBJ1-3 | once | TRBV29-1 | CSVEDARRDTIYF | TGCAGCGTTGAAGATGCTAGGCGAGACACCATATATTTT
- | TRBJ2-2 | - | TRBV30 | CAWSGGQYIGELFF | TGTGCCTGGAGTGGCGGACAGTATATCGGGGAGCTGTTTTTT
TRBD1 | TRBJ1-1 | - | TRBV4-3 | CASSHSPGTGAGGFF | TGCGCCAGCAGCCACAGTCCCGGGACAGGGGCCGGGGGTTTCTTT
- | TRBJ1-1 | - | TRBV12-5 | CASGLGRQVREAFF | TGTGCTAGTGGTTTGGGCCGACAGGTTCGGGAAGCTTTCTTT
- | TRBJ2-3 | - | TRBV25-1 | CASSESLHHTDTQYF | TGTGCCAGCAGTGAGAGCCTGCATCACACAGATACGCAGTATTTT
- | TRBJ2-2 | few | TRBV9 | CASSVDPGTGELFF | TGTGCCAGCAGCGTAGATCCGGGCACCGGGGAGCTGTTTTTT
- | TRBJ1-1 | - | TRBV2 | CASSVEGLETEAFF | TGTGCCAGCAGTGTAGAGGGCCTGGAGACTGAAGCTTTCTTT
- | TRBJ1-1 | - | TRBV30 | CAWGRGVSRTEAFF | TGTGCCTGGGGCAGGGGTGTGAGTAGGACTGAAGCTTTCTTT
- | TRBJ2-5 | - | TRBV6-5 | CASSERNREDF | TGTGCCAGCAGTGAACGGAACAGGGAGGACTTC
TRBD2 | TRBJ2-1 | few | TRBV10-3 | CAISESGLAVDEQFF | TGTGCCATCAGTGAGTCCGGACTAGCGGTGGATGAGCAGTTCTTC
- | TRBJ2-4 | few | TRBV6-6 | CASVGNIQYF | TGTGCCAGCGTCGGAAACATTCAGTACTTC